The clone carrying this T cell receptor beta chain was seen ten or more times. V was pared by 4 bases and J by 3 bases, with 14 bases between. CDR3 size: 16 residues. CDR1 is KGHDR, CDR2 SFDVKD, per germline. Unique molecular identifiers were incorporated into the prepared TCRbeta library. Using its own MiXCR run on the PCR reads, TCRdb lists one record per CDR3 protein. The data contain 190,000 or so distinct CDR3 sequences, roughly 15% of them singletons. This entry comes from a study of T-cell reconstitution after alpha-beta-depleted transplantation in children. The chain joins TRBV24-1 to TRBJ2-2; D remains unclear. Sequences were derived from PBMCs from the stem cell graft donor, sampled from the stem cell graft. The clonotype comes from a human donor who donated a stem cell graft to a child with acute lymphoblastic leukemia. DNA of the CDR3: TGTGCCACCAGTGAGTCAGGAGTGTGGGACACCGGGGAGCTGTTTTTT. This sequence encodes CATSESGVWDTGELFF.